This T cell receptor beta chain was sequenced in a study of shared clonotypes between healthy human individuals. Overall study: Per donor, three plates held CD4 naive cells, three held CD4 memory, two held CD8 naive and one held CD8 memory.

The donor population consisted of healthy HIV-negative adults with no recent acute infections or vaccinations. General study points: Sampling involved blood alone; tissue repertoires likely differ. Shared clonotypes across all four donors exceeded non-shared ones in generation probability.

As regards this clone: Its antigen is undetermined.

The V end was cut by 4 bases, the J end by 0 bases, with 13 bases between. CDR3 size: 16 residues. In germline, CDR1 is MNHEY, CDR2 SMNVEV (reference sequence). TCRdb's copy holds only in-frame clones and misses some; the assay was immunoSEQ multiplex PCR. The repertoire includes around 1.1 million clones, around 82% of them detected once, and roughly 0.57% sits in the top ten. The TCR sequence derives from a man aged 18 to 30 in good health. Some clones in this sample may be carry-over from other donors' samples. Specimen: memory CD4+ T cells from PBMCs. Described subset: CD45RA-negative fraction. The chain recombines TRBV27 with TRBJ2-1, with D tentatively TRBD2 (6 bases). The DNA of the CDR3 is TGTGCCAGCAGTTCTTTGGGGGGAAGCTCCTACAATGAGCAGTTCTTC. Translation: CASSSLGGSSYNEQFF.